This paragraph covers one T cell receptor (beta chain) sequence. The data belong to a study of technical replicates of blood from several donors. The method was immunoSEQ multiplex PCR; TCRdb's version includes in-frame clones alone and lacks a portion of them. The data show tens of thousands of clones, 98% seen once. Germline assignment: CDR1 GTSNPN and CDR2 SVGIG (reference sequence). The J segment lost 3 bases and the V segment lost 8 bases, leaving 3 bases of the junction unmatched. The CDR3 spans 11 residues. The chain uses TRBV30 and TRBJ2-7; 8 bases fit TRBD1. The sample taken for sequencing was T cells isolated from PBMCs. The clonotype originates from a human donor in good health. The CDR3 nucleotides read TGTGCCGGAGGACAGGGCTACGAGCAGTACTTC. Translating it yields CAGGQGYEQYF.